This passage covers 30 T cell receptor beta chains from one sample sequenced in a study of early T cells in non-severe SARS-CoV-2 infection. TCRdb re-derived calls from the 5' RACE reads in MiXCR, one entry per CDR3 protein. The sample lists 68,000 or so distinct CDR3 sequences, under 13% occurring once. The sequencing input was whole blood. The source of these receptors is an adult who was a healthcare worker with PCR-confirmed SARS-CoV-2 infection or an uninfected control (not recorded which).

The rearrangement links TRBV7-3 to TRBJ1-3; no clear D. The germline V and J ends were trimmed by 11 bases and 2 bases, with 19 bases remaining between them. This CDR3 contains 15 residues. Per germline, CDR1 SGHTA and CDR2 FQGTGA. The CDR3 is CARSLRESTGNTIYF. CDR3 coding DNA: TGTGCCCGGTCGTTAAGAGAGTCTACTGGAAACACCATATATTTT.

On this clonotype: A much bigger clone sits one base away, suggesting this may be a read error. This chain connects TRBV3-1 to TRBJ2-7; D not resolved. The germline V gene encodes CDR1 LGHDT and CDR2 YNNKEL (reference sequence). The CDR3 extends over 16 amino acids. CDR3 nucleotide sequence: TGTACCAGCAGCTCTTCGGCCTCCCCTTTTCCCTACGAGCAGTACTTC. It specifies CTSSSSASPFPYEQYF.

The chain links TRBV28 to TRBJ2-7, with D possibly TRBD2 on 6 matching bases. The ends were cut back, 4 bases at V and 4 bases at J, with 17 bases in the middle. Germline V gene lookup returns CDR1 MDHEN and CDR2 SYDVKM. The CDR3 loop spans 15 amino acids. The CDR3 loop reads CASSSKGTGQYEQYF. The CDR3 nucleotides are TGTGCCAGCAGTTCGAAGGGGACTGGCCAGTACGAGCAGTACTTC.

The chain has TRBV7-2 and TRBJ1-2, with D perhaps TRBD1 (6 bases). The ends were cut back, 5 bases at V and 3 bases at J, with 13 bases in the middle. This CDR3 has 14 amino acids. From germline, CDR1 is SGHTA and CDR2 FQGNSA. The CDR3: CASSPYDRHYGYTF. The CDR3 DNA is TGTGCCAGCAGCCCCTATGACAGGCACTATGGCTACACCTTC.

This clonotype was seen ten or more times. The chain carries TRBV7-3 and TRBJ2-4; 9 bases match TRBD1. The length of the CDR3 is 13 residues. The germline gives CDR1 SGHTA, CDR2 FQGTGA. V lost 3 bases and J lost 8; bases outside the gene matches: 2. CDR3 nucleotides: TGTGCCAGCAGCTTCACAGGGGGCGACATTCAGTACTTC. Translating it yields CASSFTGGDIQYF.

Many counts were recorded for this clonotype. The chain combines TRBV3-1 with TRBJ2-1; D is perhaps TRBD1 or TRBD2 (5 bases each). Germline CDR1 and CDR2: LGHDT and YNNKEL (reference sequence). The CDR3 contains 16 residues. The germline V and J ends were trimmed by 3 bases and 0 bases, with 12 bases remaining between them. CDR3 coding DNA: TGTGCCAGCAGCCATAGCGAGAGGGGCTCCTACAATGAGCAGTTCTTC. Amino acid sequence: CASSHSERGSYNEQFF.

The rearrangement links TRBV19 to TRBJ2-1; tentatively, D is TRBD2 (6 bases). CDR1 and CDR2 (germline): LNHDA, SQIVND (reference sequence). Trimming stripped 3 bases from V and 7 bases from J, with 13 bases between. The CDR3 runs 14 residues. CDR3 protein: CASSMGLGSNEQFF. Written as DNA, the CDR3 is TGTGCCAGTAGTATGGGACTTGGGAGTAATGAGCAGTTCTTC.

In DNA form, the CDR3 reads TGTGCCAGCAGCCCTAGGTACGGGACGCCCAGGGATGAGCAGTTCTTC. Translated: CASSPRYGTPRDEQFF. The gene calls are TRBV12-3 or TRBV12-4 and TRBJ2-1; D is possibly TRBD1 or TRBD2 (5 bases each). V dropped 6 bases and J dropped 8 bases, with 23 bases sitting between them. The CDR3 loop spans 16 amino acids.

There are many counts of this clonotype. The V gene is TRBV7-6, the J gene TRBJ2-7; D perhaps matches TRBD2 (5 bases). Trimming pared 2 bases from V and 6 bases from J, leaving 14 bases between. The CDR3 is made up of 14 amino acids. Germline V gene data show CDR1 as SGHVS and CDR2 as FNYEAQ. CDR3 protein: CASSLSPTGGEQYF. Here the CDR3 DNA reads TGTGCCAGCAGCTTATCCCCGACTGGAGGCGAGCAGTACTTC. Variable domain in full (rest from reference TRBV7-6 and TRBJ2-7): GAGVSQSPRYKVTKRGQDVALRCDPISGHVSLYWYRQALGQGPEFLTYFNYEAQQDKSGLPNDRFSAERPEGSISTLTIQRTEQRDSAMYRCASSLSPTGGEQYFGPGTRLTVT.

This clonotype was observed a handful of times. The chain uses TRBV28 and TRBJ2-3, with 7 bases identical to TRBD1. The CDR3 totals 15 residues. The germline gives CDR1 MDHEN, CDR2 SYDVKM. J was trimmed by 2 bases and V by 0 bases; bases with no gene match: 2. The CDR3 nucleotides read TGTGCCAGCAGTTTATGGACAGGGACCACAGATACGCAGTATTTT. Protein product: CASSLWTGTTDTQYF.

This clonotype was detected a few times. V and J are TRBV19 and TRBJ2-5; TRBD2 matches 7 bases. This CDR3 is 14 amino acids long. The J segment lost 3 bases and the V segment lost 2 bases, leaving 3 bases of the junction unmatched. Germline V CDR1 and CDR2: LNHDA, SQIVND (reference sequence). This CDR3 reads CASSIQLAEETQYF. The CDR3 DNA is TGTGCCAGTAGTATACAGCTAGCGGAAGAGACCCAGTACTTC.

This clonotype was observed many times. The V call is TRBV2, the J call TRBJ2-7, with unresolved D. The CDR3 contains 12 residues. Per the germline V gene, CDR1 is SNHLY and CDR2 is FYNNEI. Trimming took off 4 bases at V and 3 bases at J, with 7 bases between the two ends. This chain's CDR3 is CASSGSSYEQYF. The CDR3 DNA is TGTGCCAGCAGTGGAAGCAGCTACGAGCAGTACTTC.

The chain couples TRBV5-5 to TRBJ1-1, with unresolved D. The CDR3 spans 15 residues. Trimming stripped 0 bases from V and 5 bases from J, with 14 bases between. Germline values: CDR1 SGHKS, CDR2 YYEKEE (reference sequence). The DNA of the CDR3 is TGTGCCAGCAGCTTGGCTCCGGGTGCGGGTACTGAAGCTTTCTTT. Translating it yields CASSLAPGAGTEAFF.

V gene TRBV20-1 combines with J gene TRBJ1-1; D is possibly TRBD1 (6 bases). The CDR3 has 14 amino acids. CDR1 is DFQATT and CDR2 is SNEGSKA in the germline V gene (reference sequence). V gave up 4 bases and J gave up 0 bases, with 12 bases separating them. In nucleotides, the CDR3 is TGCAGTGCTAACACGGGACATATGAACACTGAAGCTTTCTTT. The encoded protein is CSANTGHMNTEAFF.

Many counts were recorded for this clonotype. V gene TRBV12-3 or TRBV12-4 combines with J gene TRBJ2-1, with D unclear. CDR3 size: 15 residues. V lost 4 bases, J lost 0 bases, and 10 bases lay in between. This CDR3 reads CASSSRGSSYNEQFF. In DNA, the CDR3 is TGTGCCAGCAGTTCGCGCGGCAGCTCCTACAATGAGCAGTTCTTC.

This clonotype was seen a handful of times. The V call is TRBV4-3, the J call TRBJ2-2; D may be TRBD1 (5 bases). From germline, CDR1 is LGHNA and CDR2 YSLEER. V was clipped by 3 bases and J by 4 bases, with 15 bases between them. CDR3 length: 16 residues. CDR3 protein: CASSHRLQELTGELFF. The CDR3 bases are TGCGCCAGCAGCCATCGATTACAGGAACTCACCGGGGAGCTGTTTTTT.

This CDR3 reads CASSLGGTTYEQYF. The DNA for the CDR3 is TGTGCCAGCAGCTTAGGGGGCACGACCTACGAGCAGTACTTC. The V call is TRBV5-6, the J call TRBJ2-7; 7 bases are shared with TRBD1. The J segment lost 2 bases and the V segment lost 2 bases, leaving 4 bases of the junction unmatched. Germline lookup yields CDR1 SGHDT and CDR2 YYEEEE. There are 14 residues in the CDR3.

This clonotype was recorded many times. This chain links TRBV11-3 with TRBJ1-1; D is possibly TRBD1 (6 bases). The V gene's germline CDR1 is SGHNT and CDR2 YENEEA. The CDR3 is made up of 13 amino acids. V was trimmed by 0 bases and J by 11 bases, leaving 13 bases between them. Written as DNA, the CDR3 is TGTGCCAGCAGCTTAGACCCCATGGGGGCGGCTTTCTTT. This codes for CASSLDPMGAAFF.

The chain carries TRBV5-1 and TRBJ1-1; no clear D gene. Germline V gene data show CDR1 as SGHRS and CDR2 as YFSETQ. The CDR3 extends over 16 amino acids. Trimming took 1 base from V and 2 from J, leaving 15 bases between them. CDR3 amino acids: CASSLLFQTTNTEAFF. CDR3 sequence (DNA): TGCGCCAGCAGCTTGCTTTTTCAGACCACTAACACTGAAGCTTTCTTT.

This chain connects TRBV9 to TRBJ2-3; D may be TRBD1 or TRBD2 (5 bases each). Germline lookup yields CDR1 SGDLS and CDR2 YYNGEE. Trimming took 0 bases from V and 2 from J, leaving 10 bases between them. The CDR3 has 15 residues. This chain's CDR3 is CASSVGGSFTDTQYF. The DNA of the CDR3 is TGTGCCAGCAGCGTAGGGGGGAGCTTCACAGATACGCAGTATTTT. Variable domain in full (rest from reference TRBV9 and TRBJ2-3): DSGVTQTPKHLITATGQRVTLRCSPRSGDLSVYWYQQSLDQGLQFLIQYYNGEERAKGNILERFSAQQFPDLHSELNLSSLELGDSALYFCASSVGGSFTDTQYFGPGTRLTVL.

This clonotype was picked up a small number of times. The rearrangement joins TRBV28 to TRBJ1-6; 7 positions agree with TRBD1. This CDR3 comprises 15 residues. Germline V gene data show CDR1 as MDHEN and CDR2 as SYDVKM. V dropped 3 bases and J dropped 9; count of bases not matched to a gene: 8. Written as DNA, the CDR3 is TGTGCCAGCAGTTTGGGGGGACAGAGCTTTTCACCCCTCCACTTT. This sequence encodes CASSLGGQSFSPLHF.

V and J are TRBV9 and TRBJ2-3; D might be TRBD2 (5 bases). The CDR3 extends over 16 amino acids. Trimming stripped 2 bases from V and 0 bases from J, with 13 bases between. CDR1 and CDR2 (germline): SGDLS, YYNGEE. CDR3 in DNA: TGTGCCAGCAGCGTCTCTCCCAGCGGTAGCACAGATACGCAGTATTTT. This sequence encodes CASSVSPSGSTDTQYF.

This clonotype was observed at least ten times. V usage is TRBV2 and J usage is TRBJ2-1; 8 nucleotides match TRBD2. Germline CDR1 is SNHLY and CDR2 is FYNNEI. Losses at the gene ends were 8 bases for V and 0 bases for J; bases not matched to a gene: 6. The CDR3 has 15 amino acids. DNA for the CDR3: TGTGCCAGCGTAGACGGGACTAGCTCCTACAATGAGCAGTTCTTC. Protein: CASVDGTSSYNEQFF.

This chain connects TRBV7-9 to TRBJ2-1; 8 bases match TRBD1. Per the germline V gene, CDR1 is SEHNR and CDR2 is FQNEAQ (reference sequence). The CDR3 runs 14 residues. Trimming removed 6 bases from V and 13 bases from J; junction bases left unmatched: 14. The CDR3 sequence: CASSPGTGLIEQFF. The CDR3 DNA reads TGTGCCAGCAGTCCCGGGACAGGTCTTATCGAACAGTTCTTC. The whole variable domain, remainder taken from reference TRBV7-9 and TRBJ2-1, is DTGVSQNPRHKITKRGQNVTFRCDPISEHNRLYWYRQTLGQGPEFLTYFQNEAQLEKSRLLSDRFSAERPKGSFSTLEIQRTEQGDSAMYLCASSPGTGLIEQFFGPGTRLTVL.

This clonotype occurred a few times. V usage is TRBV20-1 and J usage is TRBJ2-1, with D perhaps TRBD2 (6 bases). From germline, CDR1 is DFQATT and CDR2 SNEGSKA (reference sequence). Trimming cost V 2 bases and J 5 bases, with 16 bases left between them. This CDR3 has 15 residues. The CDR3 reads CSARSKGRLDNEQFF. CDR3 DNA sequence: TGCAGTGCTAGATCTAAGGGCCGACTAGACAATGAGCAGTTCTTC.

The table lists this clonotype with a few counts. Here the CDR3 reads CAIRGQDVAGGLEGEQYF. CDR3 DNA sequence: TGTGCCATCAGGGGACAGGACGTTGCGGGAGGCCTCGAAGGGGAGCAGTACTTC. The chain is built from TRBV10-3 and TRBJ2-7; D tentatively reads TRBD1 or TRBD2 (8 bases each). Trimming cost V 6 bases and J 7 bases, with 31 bases left between them. Germline V gene data show CDR1 as ENHRY and CDR2 as SYGVKD. The CDR3 runs to 18 residues.

The CDR3 loop is CASSQEGTSAAYEQYF. The CDR3 DNA reads TGTGCCAGCAGCCAAGAGGGGACTAGCGCCGCCTACGAGCAGTACTTC. The rearrangement links TRBV4-2 to TRBJ2-7, with TRBD2 matching 10 bases. This CDR3 is built from 16 residues. Germline V gives CDR1 LGHNA, CDR2 YNFKEQ. V shed 0 bases, J shed 2 bases, and the junction held 4 bases outside the gene matches.

The V gene is TRBV4-3, the J gene TRBJ2-1; 13 nucleotides align to TRBD2. The CDR3 has 16 amino acids. V lost 4 bases, J lost 10 bases, and 10 bases stayed unmatched. Germline V gene data show CDR1 as LGHNA and CDR2 as YSLEER. CDR3 protein: CASSRQPGLAGQEQFF. In DNA, the CDR3 is TGCGCCAGCAGCCGCCAGCCGGGACTAGCGGGACAAGAGCAGTTCTTC.

This clonotype is medium-sized within its sample. The rearrangement uses TRBV7-2 and TRBJ1-5; TRBD1 might be the D (5 bases). The CDR3 is 13 residues long. CDR1 and CDR2 (germline): SGHTA, FQGNSA. V dropped 6 bases and J dropped 4 bases, with 10 bases sitting between them. The CDR3 DNA is TGTGCCAGCAGTTTGCGGGGGAATCAGCCCCAGCATTTT. This encodes CASSLRGNQPQHF.

The sample holds a few counts of this clonotype. The chain joins TRBV6-6 to TRBJ2-7; TRBD2 agrees at 10 bases. Germline CDR1 is MNHNY and CDR2 is SVGAGI (reference sequence). With V trimmed by 10 bases and J by 4 bases, 7 bases remained unmatched. CDR3 length equals 13 residues. The CDR3 loop is CATRGLASYEQYF. The DNA for the CDR3 is TGTGCCACTAGGGGACTAGCGAGTTACGAGCAGTACTTC.